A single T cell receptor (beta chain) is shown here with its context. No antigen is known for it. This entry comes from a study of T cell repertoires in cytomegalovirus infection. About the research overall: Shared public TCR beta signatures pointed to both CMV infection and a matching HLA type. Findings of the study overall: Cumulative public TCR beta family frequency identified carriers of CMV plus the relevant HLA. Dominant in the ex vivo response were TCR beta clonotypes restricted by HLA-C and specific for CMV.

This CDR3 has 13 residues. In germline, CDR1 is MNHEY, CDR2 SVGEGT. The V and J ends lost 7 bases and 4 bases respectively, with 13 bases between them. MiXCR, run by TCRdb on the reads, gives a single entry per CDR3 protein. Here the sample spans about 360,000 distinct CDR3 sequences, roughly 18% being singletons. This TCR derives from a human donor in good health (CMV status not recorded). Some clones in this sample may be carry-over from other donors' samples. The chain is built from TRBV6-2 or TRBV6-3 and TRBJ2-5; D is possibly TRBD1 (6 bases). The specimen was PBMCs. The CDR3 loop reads CASTPRGGETQYF. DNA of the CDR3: TGTGCCAGCACCCCCCGAGGGGGAGAGACCCAGTACTTC.